This T cell receptor (beta chain) appears in the sequencing data of a study of blood T cell repertoires in COVID-19. All recovered Cohort 3 donors got two negative PCRs, got clearance, or saw symptom resolution. Only in-frame clones appear in the TCRdb table, and some are missing; sequencing was by immunoSEQ multiplex PCR. The table lists about 250,000 clones, about 88% of them singletons. The V and J ends lost 6 bases and 6 bases respectively, with 15 bases between them. There are 13 residues in the CDR3. Germline V lookup: CDR1 LGHDT, CDR2 YNNKEL (reference sequence). The J gene is TRBJ2-7, the V gene TRBV3-1 (or the pseudogene TRBV3-2); TRBD1 might be the D (5 bases). The sequencing input was PBMCs or T cells enriched from blood (not recorded which). This clonotype was obtained from a woman in her fifties or sixties who had recovered from COVID-19. In DNA form, the CDR3 reads TGTGCCAGCAGACGAAGCAGGGCCTCCGAGCAGTACTTC. Protein sequence: CASRRSRASEQYF.